Below, one T cell receptor beta chain is given with its context. Its antigen is not known. Findings and caveats of the study: Tumor Treg TCRs overlapped most with tumor naive CD4+ cells.

Memory CD4+ cells were defined as CD4+CD45RO+CD25-. TCRdb re-called the 5' RACE reads through MiXCR, storing one row per CDR3 protein. The sample holds under 65,000 distinct CDR3 sequences, 25% to 30% seen once. Germline V gene sequence: CDR1 SGHTA, CDR2 FQGNSA. The V and J ends lost 6 bases and 10 bases respectively, with 10 bases between them. The CDR3 length is 11 residues. This TCR derives from a female donor with breast cancer. Sequencing used tumor-infiltrating memory CD4+ T cells sorted from the breast tumor. Subset here: memory CD4+ T cells, CD4+CD45RO+CD25-. The rearrangement joins TRBV7-2 to TRBJ2-1; D is uncertain. CDR3 protein: CASSLMGEQFF. The CDR3 DNA reads as TGTGCCAGCAGTCTTATGGGAGAGCAGTTCTTC.